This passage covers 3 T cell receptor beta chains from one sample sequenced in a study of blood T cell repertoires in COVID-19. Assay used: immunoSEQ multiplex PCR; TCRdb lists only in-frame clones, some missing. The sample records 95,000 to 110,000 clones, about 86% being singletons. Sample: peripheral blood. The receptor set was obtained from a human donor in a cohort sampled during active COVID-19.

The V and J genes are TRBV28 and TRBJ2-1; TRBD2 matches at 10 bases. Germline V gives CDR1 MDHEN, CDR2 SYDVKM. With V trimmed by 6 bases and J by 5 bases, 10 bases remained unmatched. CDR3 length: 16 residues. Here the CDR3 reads CASRRAPLAGDNEQFF. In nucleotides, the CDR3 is TGTGCCAGCAGGAGGGCCCCTCTAGCGGGAGACAATGAGCAGTTCTTC.

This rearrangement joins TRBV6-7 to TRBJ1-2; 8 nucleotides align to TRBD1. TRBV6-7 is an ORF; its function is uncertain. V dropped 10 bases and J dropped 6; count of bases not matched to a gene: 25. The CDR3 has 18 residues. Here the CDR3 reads CATRRPATGVQLVDGYTF. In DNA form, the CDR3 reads TGTGCCACCAGGCGCCCAGCGACAGGGGTGCAATTGGTTGATGGCTACACCTTC.

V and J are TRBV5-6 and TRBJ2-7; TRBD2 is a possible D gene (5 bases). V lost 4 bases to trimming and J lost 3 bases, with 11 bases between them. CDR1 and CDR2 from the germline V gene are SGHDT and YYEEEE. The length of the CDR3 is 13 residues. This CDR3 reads CASSPYGVYEQYF. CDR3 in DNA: TGTGCCAGCAGCCCGTACGGGGTCTACGAGCAGTACTTC.